These 21 T cell receptor beta chains were sequenced from one sample in a study of cytomegalovirus exposure and HLA in healthy donors (dated by TCRdb to about 2017). The receptor library was made with the immunoSEQ multiplex PCR assay. A mixture of 60 forward primers for TCR Vbeta segments and 13 reverse primers for TCR Jbeta segments was used in the multiplex PCR. Not all clones reach the TCRdb copy of this immuneACCESS table, which keeps in-frame sequences only. Checked studies attribute under half of the gap to unresolved V genes and leave the rest unexplained. This sample gives about 190,000 clones in total; over 9.5% of them show up just once. About 7.8% of the sample belongs to the ten largest clones. The sample consisted of PBMCs. Source of these receptors: a man in his fifties in good health and CMV-seropositive.

This clone has more than one count but fewer than ten. This chain connects TRBV5-1 to TRBJ1-2, with TRBD1 as a possible D gene (5 bases). Germline V CDR1 and CDR2: SGHRS, YFSETQ. V lost 4 bases, J lost 0 bases, and 10 bases lay in between. The CDR3 has 14 amino acids. In DNA, the CDR3 is TGCGCCAGCAGCCCGGGGGGGTCTAACTATGGCTACACCTTC. Protein: CASSPGGSNYGYTF.

The J gene is TRBJ1-1, the V gene TRBV5-6, with D possibly being TRBD1 (5 bases). The CDR3 is 14 residues long. Germline V gives CDR1 SGHDT, CDR2 YYEEEE. Deletions cut 2 bases from V and 2 bases from J, with 10 bases between. The CDR3 DNA sequence: TGTGCCAGCAGCTTCCCGACAGTCAACACTGAAGCTTTCTTT. Translation: CASSFPTVNTEAFF. Drawing the rest from reference TRBV5-6 and TRBJ1-1, the complete variable domain is DAGVTQSPTHLIKTRGQQVTLRCSPKSGHDTVSWYQQALGQGPQFIFQYYEEEERQRGNFPDRFSGHQFPNYSSELNVNALLLGDSALYLCASSFPTVNTEAFFGQGTRLTVV.

This clone came up a few times. The chain combines TRBV28 with TRBJ1-1; D call uncertain. CDR3 length: 13 residues. Trimming took 6 bases from V and 1 from J, leaving 9 bases between them. The germline CDR1 and CDR2 sequences are MDHEN and SYDVKM. The CDR3 DNA reads as TGTGCCAGCAGGCCCCCCGGGAACACTGAAGCTTTCTTT. Protein product: CASRPPGNTEAFF.

V is TRBV7-2 and J is TRBJ2-1; 7 positions match TRBD2. This CDR3 contains 13 residues. With 4 bases clipped from V and 10 bases from J, the junction kept 7 bases outside the gene matches. CDR1 is SGHTA and CDR2 is FQGNSA in the germline V gene. The CDR3 is CASSSLGTIEQFF. The CDR3 coding sequence is TGTGCCAGCAGCTCCCTCGGGACTATCGAGCAGTTCTTC.

This clone was detected a few times. This chain uses TRBV5-1 with TRBJ2-3, with D perhaps TRBD1 (5 bases). V lost 4 bases and J lost 2, with 8 bases in between. CDR1 is SGHRS, CDR2 YFSETQ, per germline. CDR3 size: 13 residues. CDR3 sequence (DNA): TGCGCCAGCAGCCAGGGCCCCACAGATACGCAGTATTTT. This codes for CASSQGPTDTQYF.

V gene TRBV7-2 combines with J gene TRBJ1-6, with 9 bases that match TRBD1. V trimming: 6 bases; J trimming: 6 bases; junction bases outside the gene matches: 9. In germline, CDR1 is SGHTA, CDR2 FQGNSA. The CDR3 spans 16 residues. This chain's CDR3 is CASRSTGGAFNSPLHF. The CDR3 DNA reads as TGTGCCAGCAGATCAACAGGGGGCGCATTTAATTCACCCCTCCACTTT.

The chain combines TRBV28 with TRBJ1-2; TRBD1 agrees at 8 bases. J gave up 2 bases and V 7 bases, and 6 bases lay outside the gene matches. CDR3 length: 14 amino acids. CDR1 is MDHEN and CDR2 is SYDVKM in the germline V gene. CDR3 nucleotide sequence: TGTGCCAGCAAAGGACAGGGTTACAACTATGGCTACACCTTC. Translating it yields CASKGQGYNYGYTF.

The rearrangement links TRBV5-1 to TRBJ2-6; 8 bases agree with TRBD2. V lost 4 bases to trimming and J lost 4 bases; unmatched junction nucleotides: 10. Germline CDR1 SGHRS, CDR2 YFSETQ. This CDR3 is 17 amino acids long. The CDR3 region is CASSSRDGGVGANVLTF. The CDR3 DNA follows: TGCGCCAGCAGCAGCCGGGACGGGGGGGTCGGGGCCAACGTCCTGACTTTC.

The chain has TRBV11-2 and TRBJ2-3, with 10 nucleotides matching TRBD2. Germline CDR1 SGHAT, CDR2 FQNNGV. The junction had 7 bases not matched to a gene; V was cut back by 0 bases and J by 4 bases. CDR3 length: 17 residues. In DNA form, the CDR3 reads TGTGCCAGCAGCTTAGATTATAAGCGGGGGGGGGCAGATACGCAGTATTTT. Translated, it gives CASSLDYKRGGADTQYF.

This rearrangement joins TRBV7-2 to TRBJ1-1; possible D gene TRBD1, 6 bases. Germline CDR1 reads SGHTA; CDR2 reads FQGNSA. The CDR3 is 15 amino acids. Trimming removed 1 base at V and 1 base at J, with 10 bases between. DNA for the CDR3: TGTGCCAGCAGCTTAGGGGGGCCAGCGAACACTGAAGCTTTCTTT. It translates to CASSLGGPANTEAFF.

This chain uses TRBV9 with TRBJ2-7; TRBD2 matches at 8 bases. V dropped 7 bases and J dropped 2; count of bases not matched to a gene: 5. Germline lookup yields CDR1 SGDLS and CDR2 YYNGEE. The CDR3 contains 13 residues. The CDR3 is CASGPGGAYEQYF. The CDR3, as DNA: TGTGCCAGCGGGCCGGGGGGGGCCTACGAGCAGTACTTC. Full variable domain (remainder filled in from reference TRBV9 and TRBJ2-7): DSGVTQTPKHLITATGQRVTLRCSPRSGDLSVYWYQQSLDQGLQFLIQYYNGEERAKGNILERFSAQQFPDLHSELNLSSLELGDSALYFCASGPGGAYEQYFGPGTRLTVT.

The rearrangement joins TRBV7-2 to TRBJ1-2, with TRBD1 as a possible D gene (6 bases). Between the trimmed V and J ends, which lost 4 bases and 8 bases, there was a span of 14 bases. In germline, CDR1 is SGHTA, CDR2 FQGNSA. This CDR3 is built from 13 residues. The CDR3 bases are TGTGCCAGCAGCTCCCTCAGGGGCTGGGGCTACACCTTC. This encodes CASSSLRGWGYTF.

The rearrangement uses TRBV5-1 and TRBJ2-3; TRBD1 agrees at 8 bases. V trimming: 0 bases; J trimming: 2 bases; junction bases outside the gene matches: 2. Germline values: CDR1 SGHRS, CDR2 YFSETQ. The CDR3 is 15 amino acids. Here the CDR3 reads CASSLGQGNTDTQYF. The CDR3 nucleotides read TGCGCCAGCAGCTTGGGACAGGGGAACACAGATACGCAGTATTTT.

In its sample, this clone was seen a few times. The chain combines TRBV27 with TRBJ2-5, with D perhaps TRBD1 (6 bases). This CDR3 contains 14 residues. Looked up from germline, CDR1 is MNHEY and CDR2 is SMNVEV (reference sequence). Trimming pared 7 bases from V and 1 base from J, leaving 13 bases between. Here the CDR3 DNA reads TGTGCCAGCAATGGGGGCTGGCGCCAAGAGACCCAGTACTTC. Its translation: CASNGGWRQETQYF.

There are a few counts of this clone. V is TRBV6-6 and J is TRBJ1-1, with TRBD1 matching 10 bases. The trim removed 6 bases at V and 4 bases at J, leaving 5 bases unmatched. Germline V gene lookup returns CDR1 MNHNY and CDR2 SVGAGI (reference sequence). There are 14 residues in the CDR3. The CDR3 coding sequence is TGTGCCAGCAGGGACAGGGGGGGCGGCACTGAAGCTTTCTTT. This encodes CASRDRGGGTEAFF.

The chain employs TRBV2 and TRBJ2-6; no reliable D call. CDR1 is SNHLY, CDR2 FYNNEI, per germline. CDR3 length: 17 residues. V was cut by 7 bases and J by 0 bases, with 16 bases left in between. The CDR3 loop is CASNLLTSISGANVLTF. The DNA of the CDR3 is TGTGCCAGCAACCTTTTGACAAGCATCTCTGGGGCCAACGTCCTGACTTTC.

This clone has just a few counts. The chain carries TRBV19 and TRBJ2-3, with D tentatively TRBD1 (6 bases). V shed 5 bases and J shed 11 bases, with 14 bases lying between them. Per germline, CDR1 LNHDA and CDR2 SQIVND (reference sequence). This CDR3 contains 12 residues. The DNA for the CDR3 is TGTGCCAGTAGTCCACAGGGTTCTGGGCAGTATTTT. Protein product: CASSPQGSGQYF.

The chain couples TRBV27 to TRBJ1-1; D is unclear. CDR3 size: 20 residues. Looked up from germline, CDR1 is MNHEY and CDR2 is SMNVEV (reference sequence). V lost 7 bases and J 4 bases, leaving 34 bases between the germline ends. CDR3 protein: CASTESKRQSNRYEGTEAFF. The DNA for the CDR3 is TGTGCCAGCACCGAGAGCAAGAGACAATCAAACCGCTATGAGGGCACTGAAGCTTTCTTT.

The chain links TRBV5-8 to TRBJ1-5; D gene uncertain. The CDR3 contains 14 residues. Germline-derived CDR1 and CDR2 are SGHTS and YDEGEE. V was clipped by 3 bases and J by 5 bases, with 12 bases between them. The CDR3 sequence is CASSSRTLDQPQHF. CDR3 DNA sequence: TGTGCCAGCAGCTCCCGGACTCTCGATCAGCCCCAGCATTTT.

This clone was seen a few times. The chain links TRBV27 to TRBJ1-5; the D is unclear. The germline V and J ends were trimmed by 3 bases and 3 bases, with 12 bases remaining between them. The germline gives CDR1 MNHEY, CDR2 SMNVEV (reference sequence). The CDR3 consists of 15 residues. For the CDR3, the DNA is TGTGCCAGCAGTTTGGGCTCCGGCCTCAATCAGCCCCAGCATTTT. Its protein product is CASSLGSGLNQPQHF.

This clone was detected a few times. The chain links TRBV5-4 to TRBJ2-1, with TRBD1 identical over 9 bases. The CDR3 spans 14 residues. J gave up 8 bases and V 3 bases, and 6 bases lay outside the gene matches. The germline V gene encodes CDR1 SGHNT and CDR2 YYREEE (reference sequence). This chain's CDR3 is CASSSPGQGDEQFF. The CDR3 bases are TGTGCCAGCAGCTCCCCGGGACAGGGTGATGAGCAGTTCTTC.